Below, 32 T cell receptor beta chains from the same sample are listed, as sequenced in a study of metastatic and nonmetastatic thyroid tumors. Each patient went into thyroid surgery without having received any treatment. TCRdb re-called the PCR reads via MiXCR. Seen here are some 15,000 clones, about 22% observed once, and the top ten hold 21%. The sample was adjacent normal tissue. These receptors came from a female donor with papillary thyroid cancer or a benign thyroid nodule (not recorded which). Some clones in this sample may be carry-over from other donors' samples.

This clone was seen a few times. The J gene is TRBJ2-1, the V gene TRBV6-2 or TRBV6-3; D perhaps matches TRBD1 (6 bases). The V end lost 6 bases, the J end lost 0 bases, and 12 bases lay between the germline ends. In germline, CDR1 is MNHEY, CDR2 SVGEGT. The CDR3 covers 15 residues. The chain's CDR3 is CASSRGQPSYNEQFF. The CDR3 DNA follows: TGTGCCAGCAGCCGAGGACAGCCCTCCTACAATGAGCAGTTCTTC.

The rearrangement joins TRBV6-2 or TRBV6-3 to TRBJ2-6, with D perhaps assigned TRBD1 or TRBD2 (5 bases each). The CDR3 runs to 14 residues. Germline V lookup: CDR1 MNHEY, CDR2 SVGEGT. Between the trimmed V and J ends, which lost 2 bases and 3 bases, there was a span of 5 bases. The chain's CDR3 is CASSYGGGANVLTF. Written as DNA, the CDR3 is TGTGCCAGCAGTTACGGGGGTGGGGCCAACGTCCTGACTTTC.

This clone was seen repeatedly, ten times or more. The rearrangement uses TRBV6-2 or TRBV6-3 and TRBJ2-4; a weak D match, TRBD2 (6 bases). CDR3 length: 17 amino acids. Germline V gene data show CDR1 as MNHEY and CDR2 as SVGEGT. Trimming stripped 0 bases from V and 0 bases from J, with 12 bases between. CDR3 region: CASSYSYSGLAKNIQYF. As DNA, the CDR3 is TGTGCCAGCAGTTACTCCTACTCGGGACTAGCCAAAAACATTCAGTACTTC.

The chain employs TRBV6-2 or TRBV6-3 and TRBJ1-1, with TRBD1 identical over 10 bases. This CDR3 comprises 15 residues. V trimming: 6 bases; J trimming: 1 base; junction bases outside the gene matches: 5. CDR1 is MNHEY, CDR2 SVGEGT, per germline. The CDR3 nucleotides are TGTGCCAGCAGCCACCGGACAGGGGGGAACACTGAAGCTTTCTTT. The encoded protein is CASSHRTGGNTEAFF.

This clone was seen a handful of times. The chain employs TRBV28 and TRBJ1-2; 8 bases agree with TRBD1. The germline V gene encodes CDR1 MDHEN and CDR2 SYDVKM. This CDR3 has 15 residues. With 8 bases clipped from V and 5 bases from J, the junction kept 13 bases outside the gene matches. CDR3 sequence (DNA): TGTGCCAGCCTAGACAGGGGAGGTTGGTCGTATGGCTACACCTTC. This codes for CASLDRGGWSYGYTF.

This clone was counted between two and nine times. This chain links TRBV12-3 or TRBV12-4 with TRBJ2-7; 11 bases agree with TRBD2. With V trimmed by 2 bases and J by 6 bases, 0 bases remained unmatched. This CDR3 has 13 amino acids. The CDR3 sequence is CASSLLAGGEQYF. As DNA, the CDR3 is TGTGCCAGCAGTTTACTAGCGGGAGGCGAGCAGTACTTC.

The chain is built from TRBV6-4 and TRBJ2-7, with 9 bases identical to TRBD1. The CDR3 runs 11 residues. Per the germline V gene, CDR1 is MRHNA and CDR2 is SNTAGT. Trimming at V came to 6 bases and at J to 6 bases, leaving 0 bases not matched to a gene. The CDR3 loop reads CASRTGGEQYF. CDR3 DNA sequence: TGTGCCAGCAGGACAGGGGGCGAGCAGTACTTC.

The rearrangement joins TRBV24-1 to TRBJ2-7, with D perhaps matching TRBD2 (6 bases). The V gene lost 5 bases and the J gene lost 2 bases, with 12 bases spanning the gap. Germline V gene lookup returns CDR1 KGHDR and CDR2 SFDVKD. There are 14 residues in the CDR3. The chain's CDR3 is CATSASAGPYEQYF. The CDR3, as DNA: TGTGCCACCAGTGCCTCCGCGGGGCCCTACGAGCAGTACTTC.

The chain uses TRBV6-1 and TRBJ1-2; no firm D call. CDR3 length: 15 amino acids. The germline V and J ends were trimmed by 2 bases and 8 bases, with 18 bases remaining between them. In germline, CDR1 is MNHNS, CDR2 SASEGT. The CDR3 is CASSEYGERLEGYTF. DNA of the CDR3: TGTGCCAGCAGTGAATACGGGGAACGTTTAGAGGGCTACACCTTC.

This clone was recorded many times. The CDR3 DNA follows: TGTGCCAGCAGTCCCTCCGGGACAGTGAACACTGAAGCTTTCTTT. This sequence encodes CASSPSGTVNTEAFF. This rearrangement joins TRBV6-1 to TRBJ1-1, with TRBD1 matching 7 bases. The CDR3 is 15 residues long. Germline CDR1 MNHNS, CDR2 SASEGT. The junction had 6 bases not matched to a gene; V was cut back by 5 bases and J by 0 bases.

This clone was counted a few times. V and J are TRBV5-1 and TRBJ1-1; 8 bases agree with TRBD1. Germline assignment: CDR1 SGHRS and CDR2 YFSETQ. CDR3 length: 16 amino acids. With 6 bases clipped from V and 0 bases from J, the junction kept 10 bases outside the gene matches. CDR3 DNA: TGCGCCAGCACCCACGCGGGACAGGACATGAACACTGAAGCTTTCTTT. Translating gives CASTHAGQDMNTEAFF.

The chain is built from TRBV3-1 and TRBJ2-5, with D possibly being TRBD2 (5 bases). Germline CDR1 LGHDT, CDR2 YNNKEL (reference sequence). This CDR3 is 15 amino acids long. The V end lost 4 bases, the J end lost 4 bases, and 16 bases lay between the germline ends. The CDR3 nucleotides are TGTGCCAGCAGCCTGGACTCCGCTACGGGAGAGACCCAGTACTTC. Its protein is CASSLDSATGETQYF.

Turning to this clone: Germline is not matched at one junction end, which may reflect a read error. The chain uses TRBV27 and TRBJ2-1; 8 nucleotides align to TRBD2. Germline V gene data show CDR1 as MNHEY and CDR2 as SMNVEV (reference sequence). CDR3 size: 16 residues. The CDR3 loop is CASKTSGTRAYNEKFF. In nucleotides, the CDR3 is TGTGCCAGCAAGACCTCCGGGACTAGAGCGTACAATGAGAAGTTCTTC.

The CDR3 region has the DNA TGTGCCAGCAGCTTAGGGGGCATAATAGGGTACAATGAGCAGTTCTTC. Protein: CASSLGGIIGYNEQFF. The chain carries TRBV13 and TRBJ2-1; no firm D call. CDR1 is PRHDT and CDR2 is FYEKMQ in the germline V gene (reference sequence). Trimming removed 0 bases from V and 4 bases from J, with 13 bases in between. The CDR3 is 16 amino acids.

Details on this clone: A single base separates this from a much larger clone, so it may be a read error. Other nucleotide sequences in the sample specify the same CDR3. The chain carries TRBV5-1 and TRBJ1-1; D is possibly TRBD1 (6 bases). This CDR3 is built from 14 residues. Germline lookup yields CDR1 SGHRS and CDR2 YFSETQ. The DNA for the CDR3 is TGCGCTAGCAGTCTACAGGGAGAGAGGACTGAAGCTTTCTTT. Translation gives CASSLQGERTEAFF.

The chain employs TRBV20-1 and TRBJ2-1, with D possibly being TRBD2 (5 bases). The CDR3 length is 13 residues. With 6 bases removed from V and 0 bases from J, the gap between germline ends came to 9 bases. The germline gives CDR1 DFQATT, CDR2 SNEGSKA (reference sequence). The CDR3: CSAVGSSYNEQFF. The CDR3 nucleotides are TGCAGTGCAGTTGGGAGCTCCTACAATGAGCAGTTCTTC.

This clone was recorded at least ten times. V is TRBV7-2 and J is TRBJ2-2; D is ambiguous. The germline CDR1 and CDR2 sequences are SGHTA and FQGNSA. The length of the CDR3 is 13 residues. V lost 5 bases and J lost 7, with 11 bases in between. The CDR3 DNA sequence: TGTGCCAGCAGCCCCCCTTATGGCGGGGAGCTGTTTTTT. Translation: CASSPPYGGELFF.

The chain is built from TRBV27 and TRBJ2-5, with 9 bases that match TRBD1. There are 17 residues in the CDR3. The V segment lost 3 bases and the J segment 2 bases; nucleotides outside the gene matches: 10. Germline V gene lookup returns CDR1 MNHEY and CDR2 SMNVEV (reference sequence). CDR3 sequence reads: CASSFTGGRVCQETQYF. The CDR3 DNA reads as TGTGCCAGCAGTTTTACAGGGGGCAGAGTGTGTCAAGAGACCCAGTACTTC.

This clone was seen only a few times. CDR3: CASSVVTGYYGYTF. In DNA, the CDR3 is TGTGCCAGCAGCGTAGTTACGGGGTACTATGGCTACACCTTC. The V and J genes are TRBV9 and TRBJ1-2; D uncertain. The length of the CDR3 is 14 residues. V lost 0 bases and J lost 3, with 9 bases in between. Germline V gives CDR1 SGDLS, CDR2 YYNGEE. Variable domain in full (rest from reference TRBV9 and TRBJ1-2): DSGVTQTPKHLITATGQRVTLRCSPRSGDLSVYWYQQSLDQGLQFLIQYYNGEERAKGNILERFSAQQFPDLHSELNLSSLELGDSALYFCASSVVTGYYGYTFGSGTRLTVV.

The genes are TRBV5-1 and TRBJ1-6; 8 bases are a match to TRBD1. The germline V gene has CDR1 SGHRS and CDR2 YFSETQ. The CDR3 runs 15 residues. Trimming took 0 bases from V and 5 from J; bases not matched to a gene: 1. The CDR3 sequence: CASSLGTGHNSPLHF. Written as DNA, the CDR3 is TGCGCCAGCAGCTTGGGGACAGGGCATAATTCACCCCTCCACTTT.

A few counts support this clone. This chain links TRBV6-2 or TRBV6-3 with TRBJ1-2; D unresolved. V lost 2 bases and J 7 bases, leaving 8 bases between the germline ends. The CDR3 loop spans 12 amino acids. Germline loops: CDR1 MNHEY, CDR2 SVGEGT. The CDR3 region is CASSYRWSGYTF. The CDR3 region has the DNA TGTGCCAGCAGTTACAGATGGAGTGGCTACACCTTC.

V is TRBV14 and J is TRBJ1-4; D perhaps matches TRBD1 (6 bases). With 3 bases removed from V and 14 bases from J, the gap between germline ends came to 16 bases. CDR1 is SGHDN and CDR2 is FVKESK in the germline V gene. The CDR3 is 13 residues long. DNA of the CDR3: TGTGCCAGCAGCCACCAATTTACAGGGCGGCTGTTTTTT. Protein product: CASSHQFTGRLFF. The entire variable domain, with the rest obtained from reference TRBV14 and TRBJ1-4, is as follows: EAGVTQFPSHSVIEKGQTVTLRCDPISGHDNLYWYRRVMGKEIKFLLHFVKESKQDESGMPNNRFLAERTGGTYSTLKVQPAELEDSGVYFCASSHQFTGRLFFGSGTQLSVL.

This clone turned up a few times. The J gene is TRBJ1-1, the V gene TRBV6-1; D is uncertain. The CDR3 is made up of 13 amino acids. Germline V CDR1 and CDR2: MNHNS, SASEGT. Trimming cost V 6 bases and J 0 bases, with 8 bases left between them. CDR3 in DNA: TGTGCCAGCAGCGTGACCTTGAACACTGAAGCTTTCTTT. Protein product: CASSVTLNTEAFF.

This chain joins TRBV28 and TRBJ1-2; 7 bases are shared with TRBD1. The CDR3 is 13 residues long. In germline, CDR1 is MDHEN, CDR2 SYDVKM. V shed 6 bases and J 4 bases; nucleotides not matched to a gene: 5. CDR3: CASRSGGVYGYTF. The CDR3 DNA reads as TGTGCCAGCAGGTCAGGGGGAGTCTATGGCTACACCTTC.

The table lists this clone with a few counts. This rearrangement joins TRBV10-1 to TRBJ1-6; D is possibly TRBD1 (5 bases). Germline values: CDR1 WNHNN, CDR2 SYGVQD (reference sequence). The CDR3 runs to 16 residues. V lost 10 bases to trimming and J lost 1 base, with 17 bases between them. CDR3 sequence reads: CATSTLRESYNSPLHF. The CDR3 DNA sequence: TGCGCCACCTCCACTCTCAGGGAATCCTATAATTCACCCCTCCACTTT.

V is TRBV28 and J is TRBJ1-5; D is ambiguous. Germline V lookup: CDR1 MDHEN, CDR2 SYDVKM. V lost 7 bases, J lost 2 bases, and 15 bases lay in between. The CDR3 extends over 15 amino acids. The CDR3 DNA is TGTGCCAGCACCAACACGTACCGGGGCAATCAGCCCCAGCATTTT. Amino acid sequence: CASTNTYRGNQPQHF.

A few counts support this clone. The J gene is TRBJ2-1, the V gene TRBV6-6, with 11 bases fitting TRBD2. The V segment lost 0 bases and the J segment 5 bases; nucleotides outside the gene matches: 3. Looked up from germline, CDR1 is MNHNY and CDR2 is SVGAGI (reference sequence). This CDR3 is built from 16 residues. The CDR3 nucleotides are TGTGCCAGCAGTTACTCCCTAGCGGGAGGTAACAATGAGCAGTTCTTC. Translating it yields CASSYSLAGGNNEQFF.

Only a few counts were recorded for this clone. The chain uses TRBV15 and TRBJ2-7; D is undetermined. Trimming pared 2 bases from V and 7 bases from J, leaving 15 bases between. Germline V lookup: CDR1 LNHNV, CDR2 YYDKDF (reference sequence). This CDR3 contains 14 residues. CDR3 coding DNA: TGTGCCACCAGCAGAATTGCGGATTTCGGTGAGCAGTACTTC. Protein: CATSRIADFGEQYF.

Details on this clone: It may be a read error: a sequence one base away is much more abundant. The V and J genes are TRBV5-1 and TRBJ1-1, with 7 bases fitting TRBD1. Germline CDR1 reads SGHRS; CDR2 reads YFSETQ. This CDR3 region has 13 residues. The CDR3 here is CASSLDGQVETFF. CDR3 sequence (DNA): TGCGCCAGCAGCTTGGATGGACAGGTTGAAACTTTCTTT. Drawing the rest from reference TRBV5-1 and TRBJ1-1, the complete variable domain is KAGVTQTPRYLIKTRGQQVTLSCSPISGHRSVSWYQQTPGQGLQFLFEYFSETQRNKGNFPGRFSGRQFSNSRSEMNVSTLELGDSALYLCASSLDGQVETFFGQGTRLTVV.

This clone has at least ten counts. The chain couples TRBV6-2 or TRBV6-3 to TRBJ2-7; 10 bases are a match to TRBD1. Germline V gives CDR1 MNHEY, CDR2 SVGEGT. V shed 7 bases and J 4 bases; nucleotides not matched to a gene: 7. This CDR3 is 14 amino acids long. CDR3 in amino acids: CASKATGGIYEQYF. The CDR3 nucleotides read TGTGCCAGCAAGGCGACAGGGGGCATTTACGAGCAGTACTTC.

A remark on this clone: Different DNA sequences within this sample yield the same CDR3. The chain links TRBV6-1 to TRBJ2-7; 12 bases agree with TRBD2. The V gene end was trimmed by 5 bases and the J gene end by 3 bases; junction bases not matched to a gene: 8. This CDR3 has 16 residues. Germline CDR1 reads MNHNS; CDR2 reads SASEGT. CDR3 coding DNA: TGTGCCAGCAGTCTCAGTCTAGCGGGAGGGGTCTACGAGCAGTACTTC. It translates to CASSLSLAGGVYEQYF.

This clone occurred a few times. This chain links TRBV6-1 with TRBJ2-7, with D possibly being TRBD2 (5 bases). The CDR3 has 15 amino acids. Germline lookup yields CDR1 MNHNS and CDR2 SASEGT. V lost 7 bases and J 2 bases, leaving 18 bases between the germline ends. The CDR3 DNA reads TGTGCCAGCAAGCTTAGCGTTGAGACGCCCTACGAGCAGTACTTC. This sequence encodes CASKLSVETPYEQYF.